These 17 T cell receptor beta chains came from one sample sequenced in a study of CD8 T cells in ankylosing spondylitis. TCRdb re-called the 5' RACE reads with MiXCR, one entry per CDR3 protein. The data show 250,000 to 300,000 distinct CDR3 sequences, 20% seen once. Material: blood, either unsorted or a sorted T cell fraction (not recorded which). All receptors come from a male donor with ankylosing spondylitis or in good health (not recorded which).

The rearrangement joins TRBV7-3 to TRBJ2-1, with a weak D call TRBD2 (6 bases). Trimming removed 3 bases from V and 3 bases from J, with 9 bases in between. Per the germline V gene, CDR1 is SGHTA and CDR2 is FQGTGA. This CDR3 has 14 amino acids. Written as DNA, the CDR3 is TGTGCCAGCAGCTTCTCTAGCGACTACAATGAGCAGTTCTTC. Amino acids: CASSFSSDYNEQFF.

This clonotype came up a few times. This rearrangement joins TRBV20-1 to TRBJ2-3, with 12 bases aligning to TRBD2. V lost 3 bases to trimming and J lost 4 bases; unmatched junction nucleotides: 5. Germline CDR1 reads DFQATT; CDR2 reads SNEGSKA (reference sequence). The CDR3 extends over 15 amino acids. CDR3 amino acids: CSASEGTSGPDTQYF. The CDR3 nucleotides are TGCAGTGCTAGTGAAGGGACTAGCGGGCCAGATACGCAGTATTTT.

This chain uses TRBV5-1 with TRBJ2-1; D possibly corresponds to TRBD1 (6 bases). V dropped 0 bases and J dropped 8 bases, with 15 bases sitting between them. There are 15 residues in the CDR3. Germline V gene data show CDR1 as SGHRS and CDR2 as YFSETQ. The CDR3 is CASSLEQGILDEQFF. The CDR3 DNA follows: TGCGCCAGCAGCTTGGAACAGGGTATTTTGGATGAGCAGTTCTTC.

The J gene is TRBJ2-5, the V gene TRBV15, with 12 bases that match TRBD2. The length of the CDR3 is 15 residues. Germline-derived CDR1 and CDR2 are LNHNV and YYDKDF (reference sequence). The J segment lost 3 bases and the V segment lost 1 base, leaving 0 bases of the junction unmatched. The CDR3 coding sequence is TGTGCCACCAGCAGAGGACTAGCGGGGGAAGAGACCCAGTACTTC. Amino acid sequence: CATSRGLAGEETQYF.

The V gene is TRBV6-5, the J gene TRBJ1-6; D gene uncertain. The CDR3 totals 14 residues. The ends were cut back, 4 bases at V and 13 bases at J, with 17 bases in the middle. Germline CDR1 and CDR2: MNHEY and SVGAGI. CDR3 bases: TGTGCCAGCAGTTCGGCCGAGGGAAAATCGCCCCTCCACTTT. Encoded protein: CASSSAEGKSPLHF.

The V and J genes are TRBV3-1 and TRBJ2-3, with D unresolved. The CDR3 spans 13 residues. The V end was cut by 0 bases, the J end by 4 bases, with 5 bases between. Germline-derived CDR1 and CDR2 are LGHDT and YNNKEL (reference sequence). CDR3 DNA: TGTGCCAGCAGCCAAGAAAACCCAGATACGCAGTATTTT. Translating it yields CASSQENPDTQYF.

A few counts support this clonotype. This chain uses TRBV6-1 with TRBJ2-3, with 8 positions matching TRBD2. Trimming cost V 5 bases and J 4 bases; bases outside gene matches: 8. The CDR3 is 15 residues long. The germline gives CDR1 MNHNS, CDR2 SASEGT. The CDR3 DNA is TGTGCCAGCAGTAGGGCGGGAGGTCATCCAGATACGCAGTATTTT. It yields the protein CASSRAGGHPDTQYF.

In DNA form, the CDR3 reads TGTGCCAGCAGTCTCAGGGTTCCTGAGACCCAGTACTTC. Translating gives CASSLRVPETQYF. This chain joins TRBV7-2 and TRBJ2-5; the D gene is possibly TRBD1 (5 bases). The ends were cut back, 6 bases at V and 5 bases at J, with 13 bases in the middle. Germline assignment: CDR1 SGHTA and CDR2 FQGNSA. The CDR3 totals 13 residues.

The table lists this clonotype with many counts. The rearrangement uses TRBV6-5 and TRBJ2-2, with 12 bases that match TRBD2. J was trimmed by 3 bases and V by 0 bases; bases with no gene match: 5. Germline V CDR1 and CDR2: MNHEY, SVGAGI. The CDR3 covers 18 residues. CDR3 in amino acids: CASSYSPGTSGYTGELFF. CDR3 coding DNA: TGTGCCAGCAGTTACTCGCCTGGGACTAGCGGGTACACCGGGGAGCTGTTTTTT.

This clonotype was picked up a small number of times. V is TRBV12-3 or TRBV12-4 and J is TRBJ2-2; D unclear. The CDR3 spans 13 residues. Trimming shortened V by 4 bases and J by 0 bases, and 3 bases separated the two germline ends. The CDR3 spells CASSWSNTGELFF. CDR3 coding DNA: TGTGCCAGCAGTTGGTCGAACACCGGGGAGCTGTTTTTT.

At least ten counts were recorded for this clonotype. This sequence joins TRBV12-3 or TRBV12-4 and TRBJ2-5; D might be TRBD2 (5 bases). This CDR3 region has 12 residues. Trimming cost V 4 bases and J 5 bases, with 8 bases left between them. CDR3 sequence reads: CASSYTGETQYF. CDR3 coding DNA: TGTGCCAGCAGTTACACGGGGGAGACCCAGTACTTC.

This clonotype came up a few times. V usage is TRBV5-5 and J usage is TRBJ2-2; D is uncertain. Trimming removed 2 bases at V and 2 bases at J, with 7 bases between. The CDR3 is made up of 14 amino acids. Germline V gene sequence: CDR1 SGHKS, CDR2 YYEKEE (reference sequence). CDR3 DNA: TGTGCCAGCAGCTTTGACCACAACACCGGGGAGCTGTTTTTT. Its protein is CASSFDHNTGELFF.

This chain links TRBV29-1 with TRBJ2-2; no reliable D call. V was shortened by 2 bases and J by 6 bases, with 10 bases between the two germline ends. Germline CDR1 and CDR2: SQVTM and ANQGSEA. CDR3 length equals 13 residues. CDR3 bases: TGCAGCGTTGAAATTGTAGTGTCCGGGGAGCTGTTTTTT. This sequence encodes CSVEIVVSGELFF.

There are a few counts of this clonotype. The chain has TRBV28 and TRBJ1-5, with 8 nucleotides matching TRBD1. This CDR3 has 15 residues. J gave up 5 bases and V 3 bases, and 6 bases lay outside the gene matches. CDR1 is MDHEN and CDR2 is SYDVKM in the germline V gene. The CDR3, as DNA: TGTGCCAGCAGTTTTCAAGGACAGGGAGATCAGCCCCAGCATTTT. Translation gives CASSFQGQGDQPQHF. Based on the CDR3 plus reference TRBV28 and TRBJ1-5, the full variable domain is DVKVTQSSRYLVKRTGEKVFLECVQDMDHENMFWYRQDPGLGLRLIYFSYDVKMKEKGDIPEGYSVSREKKERFSLILESASTNQTSMYLCASSFQGQGDQPQHFGDGTRLSIL.

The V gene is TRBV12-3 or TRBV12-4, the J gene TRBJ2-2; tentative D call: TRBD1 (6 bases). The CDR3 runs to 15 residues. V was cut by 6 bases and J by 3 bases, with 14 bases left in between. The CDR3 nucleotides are TGTGCCAGCAGACACAGACAGGCCGACACCGGGGAGCTGTTTTTT. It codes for CASRHRQADTGELFF.

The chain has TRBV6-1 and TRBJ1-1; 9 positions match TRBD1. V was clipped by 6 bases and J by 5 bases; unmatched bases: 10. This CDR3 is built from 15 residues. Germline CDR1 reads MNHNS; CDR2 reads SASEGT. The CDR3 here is CASSGTGYDGTEAFF. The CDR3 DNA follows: TGTGCCAGCAGCGGGACAGGGTATGACGGGACTGAAGCTTTCTTT.

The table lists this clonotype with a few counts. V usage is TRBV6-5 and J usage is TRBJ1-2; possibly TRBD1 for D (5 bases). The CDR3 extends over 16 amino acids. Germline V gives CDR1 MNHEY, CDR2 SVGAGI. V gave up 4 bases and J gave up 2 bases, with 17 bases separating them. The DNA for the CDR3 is TGTGCCAGCAGTTTAGTTGGGGCTGGATCCAACTATGGCTACACCTTC. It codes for CASSLVGAGSNYGYTF.